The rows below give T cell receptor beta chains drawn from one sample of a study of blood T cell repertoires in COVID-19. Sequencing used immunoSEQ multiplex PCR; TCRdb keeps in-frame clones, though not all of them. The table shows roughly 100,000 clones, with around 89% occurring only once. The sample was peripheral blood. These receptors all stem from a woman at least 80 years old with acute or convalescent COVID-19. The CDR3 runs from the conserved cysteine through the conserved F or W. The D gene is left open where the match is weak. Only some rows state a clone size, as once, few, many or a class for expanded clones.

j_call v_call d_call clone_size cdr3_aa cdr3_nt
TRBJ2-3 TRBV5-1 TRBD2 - CASSLAGGAGTDTQYF TGCGCCAGCAGCCTAGCGGGGGGCGCGGGCACAGATACGCAGTATTTT
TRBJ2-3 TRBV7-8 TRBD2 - CASRRKLAGGPKTSTDTQYF TGTGCCAGCAGACGGAAACTAGCGGGGGGGCCTAAAACGAGCACAGATACGCAGTATTTT
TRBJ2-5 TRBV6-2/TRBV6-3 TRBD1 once CASSRTGGIETQYF TGTGCCAGCAGCCGGACAGGGGGGATAGAGACCCAGTACTTC
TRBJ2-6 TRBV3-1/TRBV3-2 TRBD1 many CASSYTGTGITGANVLTF TGTGCCAGCAGCTACACCGGGACAGGGATAACTGGGGCCAACGTCCTGACTTTC
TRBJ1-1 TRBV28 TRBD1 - CASSSGQGRAFF TGTGCCAGCAGTTCTGGACAGGGCAGGGCTTTCTTT
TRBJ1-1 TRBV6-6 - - CASSPSFGWDTEAFF TGTGCCAGCAGTCCCAGTTTCGGGTGGGACACTGAAGCTTTCTTT
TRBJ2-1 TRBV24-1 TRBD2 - CATSDTGTSIHEQFF TGTGCCACCAGTGACACCGGGACTAGCATCCATGAGCAGTTCTTC
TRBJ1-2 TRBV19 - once CASSKLTHPGGDGYTF TGTGCCAGTAGTAAACTAACGCACCCGGGAGGGGATGGCTACACCTTC
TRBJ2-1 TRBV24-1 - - CATSGGRTWNEQFF TGTGCCACCAGTGGGGGCAGGACATGGAATGAGCAGTTCTTC
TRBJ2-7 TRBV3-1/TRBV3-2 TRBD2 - CASSPGTSHYEQYF TGTGCCAGCAGCCCAGGGACTAGCCACTACGAGCAGTACTTC
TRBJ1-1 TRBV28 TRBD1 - CASSLGTGIGTEAFF TGTGCCAGCAGTTTAGGGACAGGGATCGGGACTGAAGCTTTCTTT
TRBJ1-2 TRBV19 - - CASSIEEGAGYTF TGTGCCAGTAGTATCGAGGAGGGTGCTGGCTACACCTTC
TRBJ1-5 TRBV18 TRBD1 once CASSPPGQDSNQPQHF TGTGCCAGCTCACCACCGGGACAGGATAGCAATCAGCCCCAGCATTTT
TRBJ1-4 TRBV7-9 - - CASSLSSGTSNEKLFF TGTGCCAGCAGCTTATCGAGTGGGACAAGTAATGAAAAACTGTTTTTT
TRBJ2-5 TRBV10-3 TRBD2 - CAISGPSEGSGGFKETQYF TGTGCCATAAGTGGCCCCTCCGAGGGTAGCGGGGGCTTCAAGGAGACCCAGTACTTC
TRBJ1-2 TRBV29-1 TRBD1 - CSVEPRTGSNYGYTF TGCAGCGTTGAACCCAGGACAGGATCTAACTATGGCTACACCTTC
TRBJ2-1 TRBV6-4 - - CASSDSVGVYNEQFF TGTGCCAGCAGTGACTCGGTAGGGGTGTACAATGAGCAGTTCTTC
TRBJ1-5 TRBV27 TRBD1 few CASSPTPGQGPDQPQHF TGTGCCAGCAGTCCGACCCCGGGACAGGGGCCCGATCAGCCCCAGCATTTT
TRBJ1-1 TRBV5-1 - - CASSLPGYMNTEAFF TGCGCCAGCAGCTTGCCAGGGTATATGAACACTGAAGCTTTCTTT
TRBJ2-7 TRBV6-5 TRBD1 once CASSYGGQGSEQYF TGTGCCAGCAGTTACGGGGGACAGGGGTCCGAGCAGTACTTC
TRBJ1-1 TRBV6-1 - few CASSAGTLRVNTEAFF TGTGCCAGCAGTGCCGGGACACTGAGGGTGAACACTGAAGCTTTCTTT
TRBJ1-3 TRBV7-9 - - CASSLAPAGSGNTIYF TGTGCCAGCAGCTTAGCGCCAGCGGGGTCTGGAAACACCATATATTTT
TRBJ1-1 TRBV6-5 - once CASSYGGGVNTEAFF TGTGCCAGCAGTTACGGGGGGGGTGTGAACACTGAAGCTTTCTTT
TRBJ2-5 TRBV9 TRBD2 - CASSVAGLATETQYF TGTGCCAGCAGCGTAGCGGGACTAGCGACAGAGACCCAGTACTTC
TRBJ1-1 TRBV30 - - CAWRKTATSTFF TGTGCCTGGAGAAAGACAGCCACATCAACTTTCTTT
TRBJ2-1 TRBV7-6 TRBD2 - CASSLVSGGPWNEQFF TGTGCCAGCAGCTTAGTGAGCGGGGGCCCGTGGAATGAGCAGTTCTTC
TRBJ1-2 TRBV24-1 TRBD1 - CATSDPTPGTGGGYTF TGTGCCACCAGTGACCCCACCCCCGGGACAGGGGGAGGCTACACCTTC
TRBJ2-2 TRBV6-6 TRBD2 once CASNGGGAPTGELFF TGTGCCAGCAATGGCGGGGGGGCCCCAACCGGGGAGCTGTTTTTT
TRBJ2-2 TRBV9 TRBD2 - CASSPTSGGANTGELFF TGTGCCAGCAGCCCGACTAGCGGGGGGGCGAACACCGGGGAGCTGTTTTTT
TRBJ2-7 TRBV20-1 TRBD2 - CSATSSEQYF TGCAGTGCGACTAGCTCCGAGCAGTACTTC
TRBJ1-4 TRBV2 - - CASSGGRDEKLFF TGTGCCAGCAGTGGAGGCCGGGATGAAAAACTGTTTTTT
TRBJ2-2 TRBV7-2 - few CASSLGPLGGASTGELFF TGTGCCAGCAGCTTAGGACCCTTAGGGGGGGCAAGTACCGGGGAGCTGTTTTTT
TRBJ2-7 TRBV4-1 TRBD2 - CASSHGLAGTYEQYF TGCGCCAGCAGCCATGGACTAGCGGGGACCTACGAGCAGTACTTC
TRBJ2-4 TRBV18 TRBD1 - CASSQGQAKNIQYF TGTGCCAGCTCACAGGGACAGGCGAAAAACATTCAGTACTTC
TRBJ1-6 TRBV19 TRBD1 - CASSSTGFNSPLHF TGTGCCAGTAGTTCGACAGGGTTTAATTCACCCCTCCACTTT
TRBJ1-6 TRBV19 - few CASSLTGSSYNSPLHF TGTGCCAGTAGTCTTACAGGGAGCTCCTATAATTCACCCCTCCACTTT
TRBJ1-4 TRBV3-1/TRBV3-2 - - CASSQPQEKLFF TGTGCCAGCAGCCAACCTCAAGAGAAACTGTTTTTT
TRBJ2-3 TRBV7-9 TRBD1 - CASSYGQVTADTQYF TGTGCCAGCAGCTACGGACAGGTAACAGCAGATACGCAGTATTTT
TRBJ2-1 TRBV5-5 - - CASSLEGVSYNEQFF TGTGCCAGCAGCTTGGAGGGGGTCTCCTACAATGAGCAGTTCTTC
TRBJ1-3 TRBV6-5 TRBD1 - CVEIRGLAGNTIYF TGTGTCGAAATCAGGGGGCTTGCTGGAAACACCATATATTTT
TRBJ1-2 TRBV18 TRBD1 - CASSPPGTGVGYTF TGTGCCAGCTCACCACCCGGGACAGGGGTCGGCTACACCTTC
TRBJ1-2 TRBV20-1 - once CSVGRGSGYTF TGCAGTGTCGGGAGGGGGTCTGGCTACACCTTC